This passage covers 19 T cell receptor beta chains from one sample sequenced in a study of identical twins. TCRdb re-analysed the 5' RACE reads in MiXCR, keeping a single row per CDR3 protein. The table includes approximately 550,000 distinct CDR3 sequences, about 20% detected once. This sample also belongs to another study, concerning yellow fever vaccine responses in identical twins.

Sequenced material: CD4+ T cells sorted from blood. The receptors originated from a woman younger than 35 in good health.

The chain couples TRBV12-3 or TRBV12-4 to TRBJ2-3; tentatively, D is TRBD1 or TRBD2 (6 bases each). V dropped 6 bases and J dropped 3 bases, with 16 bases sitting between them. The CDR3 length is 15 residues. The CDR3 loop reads CASSTRGGGTDTQYF. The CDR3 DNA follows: TGTGCCAGCAGCACGCGAGGGGGAGGTACAGATACGCAGTATTTT.

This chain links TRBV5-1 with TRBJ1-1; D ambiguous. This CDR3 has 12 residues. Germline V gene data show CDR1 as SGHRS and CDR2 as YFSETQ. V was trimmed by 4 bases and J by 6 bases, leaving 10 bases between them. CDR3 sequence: CASSRETAEAFF. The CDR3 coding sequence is TGCGCCAGCAGCCGAGAGACGGCTGAAGCTTTCTTT.

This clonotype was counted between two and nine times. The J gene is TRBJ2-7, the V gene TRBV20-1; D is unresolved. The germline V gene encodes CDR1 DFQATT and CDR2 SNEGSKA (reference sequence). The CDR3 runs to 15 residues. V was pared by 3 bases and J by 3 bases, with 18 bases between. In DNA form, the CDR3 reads TGCAGTGCTAGCTTGATCGGGCGGAGACACTACGAGCAGTACTTC. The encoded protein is CSASLIGRRHYEQYF.

The CDR3 nucleotides read TGCAGCGTTGCGGGCGGGACAGGGATCGTAAACACCGGGGAGCTGTTTTTT. Protein: CSVAGGTGIVNTGELFF. V gene TRBV29-1 combines with J gene TRBJ2-2, with TRBD1 identical over 9 bases. There are 17 residues in the CDR3. The germline V gene encodes CDR1 SQVTM and CDR2 ANQGSEA. After removal of 4 bases from V and 2 bases from J, the junction contained 11 bases not matched to a gene.

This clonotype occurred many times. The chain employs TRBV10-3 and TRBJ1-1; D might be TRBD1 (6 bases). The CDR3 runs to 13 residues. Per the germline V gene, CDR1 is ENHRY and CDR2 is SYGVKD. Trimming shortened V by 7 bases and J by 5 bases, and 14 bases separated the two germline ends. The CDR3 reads CAITAAGATEAFF. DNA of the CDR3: TGTGCCATCACCGCGGCAGGGGCGACTGAAGCTTTCTTT.

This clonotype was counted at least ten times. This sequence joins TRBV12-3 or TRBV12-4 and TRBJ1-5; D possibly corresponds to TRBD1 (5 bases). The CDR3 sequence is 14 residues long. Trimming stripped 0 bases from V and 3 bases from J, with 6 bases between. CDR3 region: CASSLAGTNQPQHF. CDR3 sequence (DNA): TGTGCCAGCAGTTTAGCCGGGACCAATCAGCCCCAGCATTTT.

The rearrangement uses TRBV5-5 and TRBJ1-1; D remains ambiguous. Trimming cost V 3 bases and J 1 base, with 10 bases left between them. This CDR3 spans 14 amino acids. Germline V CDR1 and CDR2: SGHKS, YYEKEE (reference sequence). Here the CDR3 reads CASSSFDKNTEAFF. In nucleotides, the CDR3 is TGTGCCAGCAGCTCCTTCGACAAGAACACTGAAGCTTTCTTT.

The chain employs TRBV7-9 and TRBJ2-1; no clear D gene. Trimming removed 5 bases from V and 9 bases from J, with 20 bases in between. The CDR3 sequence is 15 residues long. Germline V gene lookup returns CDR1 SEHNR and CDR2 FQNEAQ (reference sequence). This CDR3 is CASSPPRDGPGEQFF. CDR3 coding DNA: TGTGCCAGCAGCCCACCTAGGGATGGTCCGGGTGAGCAGTTCTTC. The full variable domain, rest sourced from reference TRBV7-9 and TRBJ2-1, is DTGVSQNPRHKITKRGQNVTFRCDPISEHNRLYWYRQTLGQGPEFLTYFQNEAQLEKSRLLSDRFSAERPKGSFSTLEIQRTEQGDSAMYLCASSPPRDGPGEQFFGPGTRLTVL.

The CDR3 nucleotides are TGTGCCAGCAGAATATCCCAGGGGTCCGGCAATCAGCCCCAGCATTTT. This sequence encodes CASRISQGSGNQPQHF. The chain couples TRBV6-2 or TRBV6-3 to TRBJ1-5, with D perhaps matching TRBD1 (6 bases). Looked up from germline, CDR1 is MNHEY and CDR2 is SVGEGT. CDR3 length: 16 amino acids. V was cut by 6 bases and J by 2 bases, with 17 bases left in between.

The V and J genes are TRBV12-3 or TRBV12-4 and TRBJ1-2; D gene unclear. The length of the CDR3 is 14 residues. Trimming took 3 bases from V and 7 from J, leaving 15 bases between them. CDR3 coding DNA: TGTGCCAGCAGTTTTGACATCATAAGTAGTGGCTACACCTTC. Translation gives CASSFDIISSGYTF.

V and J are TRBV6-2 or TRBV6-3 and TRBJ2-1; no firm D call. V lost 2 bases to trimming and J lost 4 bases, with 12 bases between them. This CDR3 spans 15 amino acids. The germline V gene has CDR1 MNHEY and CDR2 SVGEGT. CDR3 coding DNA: TGTGCCAGCAGTTACCTTCCTTTAGGGTACAATGAGCAGTTCTTC. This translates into CASSYLPLGYNEQFF.

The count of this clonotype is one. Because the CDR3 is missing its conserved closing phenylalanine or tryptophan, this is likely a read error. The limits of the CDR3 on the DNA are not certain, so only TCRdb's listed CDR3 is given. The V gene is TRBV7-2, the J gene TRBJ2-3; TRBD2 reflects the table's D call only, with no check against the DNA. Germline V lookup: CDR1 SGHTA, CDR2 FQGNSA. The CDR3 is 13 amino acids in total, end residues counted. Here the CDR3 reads CASSLDPGTSGST.

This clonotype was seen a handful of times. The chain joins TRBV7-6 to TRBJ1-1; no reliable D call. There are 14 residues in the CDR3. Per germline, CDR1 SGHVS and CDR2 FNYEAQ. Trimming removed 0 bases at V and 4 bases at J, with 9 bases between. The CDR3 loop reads CASSLALEGTEAFF. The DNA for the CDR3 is TGTGCCAGCAGCTTAGCCCTCGAGGGCACTGAAGCTTTCTTT. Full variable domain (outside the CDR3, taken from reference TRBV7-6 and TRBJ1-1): GAGVSQSPRYKVTKRGQDVALRCDPISGHVSLYWYRQALGQGPEFLTYFNYEAQQDKSGLPNDRFSAERPEGSISTLTIQRTEQRDSAMYRCASSLALEGTEAFFGQGTRLTVV.

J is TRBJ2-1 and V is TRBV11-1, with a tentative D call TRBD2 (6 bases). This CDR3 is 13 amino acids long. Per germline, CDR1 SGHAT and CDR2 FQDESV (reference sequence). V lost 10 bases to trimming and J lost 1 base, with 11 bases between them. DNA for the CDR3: TGTGCCACCGGGAGTATGTCCTACAATGAGCAGTTCTTC. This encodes CATGSMSYNEQFF.

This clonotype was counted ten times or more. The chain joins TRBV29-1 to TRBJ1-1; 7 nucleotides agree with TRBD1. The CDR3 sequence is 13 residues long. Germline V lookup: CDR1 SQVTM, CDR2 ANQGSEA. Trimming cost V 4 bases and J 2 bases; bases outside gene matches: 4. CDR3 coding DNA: TGCAGCGTTGGGGCAGGGGGAAACACTGAAGCTTTCTTT. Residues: CSVGAGGNTEAFF.

The CDR3 sequence is CASSRDGRETQYF. The CDR3 DNA reads TGTGCCAGCAGCAGGGACGGTCGGGAGACCCAGTACTTC. The V and J genes are TRBV7-9 and TRBJ2-5; tentatively, D is TRBD1 or TRBD2 (5 bases each). Germline assignment: CDR1 SEHNR and CDR2 FQNEAQ (reference sequence). The V end was cut by 5 bases, the J end by 5 bases, with 12 bases between. The CDR3 is 13 residues long.

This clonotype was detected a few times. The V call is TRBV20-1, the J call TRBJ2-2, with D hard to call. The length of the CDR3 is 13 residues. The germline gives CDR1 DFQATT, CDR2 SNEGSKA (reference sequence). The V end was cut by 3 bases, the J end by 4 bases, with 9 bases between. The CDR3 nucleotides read TGCAGTGCTAGCTCGTACCTCACCGGGGAGCTGTTTTTT. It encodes CSASSYLTGELFF.

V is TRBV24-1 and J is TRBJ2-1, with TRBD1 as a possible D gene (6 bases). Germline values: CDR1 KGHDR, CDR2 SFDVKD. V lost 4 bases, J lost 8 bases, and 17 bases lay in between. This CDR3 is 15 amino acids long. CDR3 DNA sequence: TGTGCCACCAGTGACCAGCGGCAGGGGCCCTATGAGCAGTTCTTC. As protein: CATSDQRQGPYEQFF.

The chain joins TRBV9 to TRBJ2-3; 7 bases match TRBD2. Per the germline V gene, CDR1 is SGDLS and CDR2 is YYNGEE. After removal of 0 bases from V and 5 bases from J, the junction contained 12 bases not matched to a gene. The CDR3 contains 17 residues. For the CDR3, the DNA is TGTGCCAGCAGCGTAGCTTCGGGCGGGAGCGAGGGAGATACGCAGTATTTT. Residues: CASSVASGGSEGDTQYF.